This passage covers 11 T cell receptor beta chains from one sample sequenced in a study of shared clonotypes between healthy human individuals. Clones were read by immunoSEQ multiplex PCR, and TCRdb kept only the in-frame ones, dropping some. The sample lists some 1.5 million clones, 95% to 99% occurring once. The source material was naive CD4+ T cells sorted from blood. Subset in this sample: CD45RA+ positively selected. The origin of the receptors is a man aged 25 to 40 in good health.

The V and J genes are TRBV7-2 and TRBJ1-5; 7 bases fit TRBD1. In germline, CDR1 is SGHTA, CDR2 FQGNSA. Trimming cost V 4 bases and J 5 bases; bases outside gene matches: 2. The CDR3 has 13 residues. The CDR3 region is CASSYRGDQPQHF. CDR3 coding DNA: TGTGCCAGCAGCTACAGGGGCGATCAGCCCCAGCATTTT.

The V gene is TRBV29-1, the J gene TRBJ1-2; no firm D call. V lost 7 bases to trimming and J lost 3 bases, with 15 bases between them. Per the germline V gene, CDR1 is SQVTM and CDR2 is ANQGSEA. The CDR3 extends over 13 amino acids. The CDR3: CSGLPPGDYGYTF. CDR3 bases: TGCAGCGGATTACCCCCCGGCGACTATGGCTACACCTTC.

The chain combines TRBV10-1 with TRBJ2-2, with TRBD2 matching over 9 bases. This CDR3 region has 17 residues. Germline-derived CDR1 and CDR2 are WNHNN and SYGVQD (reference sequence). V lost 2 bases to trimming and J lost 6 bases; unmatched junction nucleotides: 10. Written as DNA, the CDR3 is TGCGCCAGCAGTGAGGGCTTAGCGGGAGTGAGAGCCGGGGAGCTGTTTTTT. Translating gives CASSEGLAGVRAGELFF.

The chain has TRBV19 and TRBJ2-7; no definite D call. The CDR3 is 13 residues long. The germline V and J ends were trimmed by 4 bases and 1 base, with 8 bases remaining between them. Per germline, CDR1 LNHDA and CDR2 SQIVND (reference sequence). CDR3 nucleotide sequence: TGTGCCAGTAGTAAGGCTTATTCCTACGAGCAGTACTTC. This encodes CASSKAYSYEQYF. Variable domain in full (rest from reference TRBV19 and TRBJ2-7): DGGITQSPKYLFRKEGQNVTLSCEQNLNHDAMYWYRQDPGQGLRLIYYSQIVNDFQKGDIAEGYSVSREKKESFPLTVTSAQKNPTAFYLCASSKAYSYEQYFGPGTRLTVT.

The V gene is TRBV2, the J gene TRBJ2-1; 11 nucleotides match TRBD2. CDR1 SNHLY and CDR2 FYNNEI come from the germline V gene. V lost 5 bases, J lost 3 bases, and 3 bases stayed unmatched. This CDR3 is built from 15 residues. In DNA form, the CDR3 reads TGTGCCAGCAGTTTTCTAGCGGGAGGCTACAATGAGCAGTTCTTC. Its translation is CASSFLAGGYNEQFF.

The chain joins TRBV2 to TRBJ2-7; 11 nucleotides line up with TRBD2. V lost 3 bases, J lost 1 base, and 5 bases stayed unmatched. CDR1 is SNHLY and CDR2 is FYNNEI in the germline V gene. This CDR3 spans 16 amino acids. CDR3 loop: CASSDPTSGTSYEQYF. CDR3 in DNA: TGTGCCAGCAGTGACCCGACTAGCGGGACTTCCTACGAGCAGTACTTC.

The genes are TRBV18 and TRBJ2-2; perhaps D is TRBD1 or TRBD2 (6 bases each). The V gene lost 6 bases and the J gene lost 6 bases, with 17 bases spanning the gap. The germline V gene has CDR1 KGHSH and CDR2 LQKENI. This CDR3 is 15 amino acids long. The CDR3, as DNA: TGTGCCAGCTCCACCGAGGGGGGCGCAGCCGGGGAGCTGTTTTTT. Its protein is CASSTEGGAAGELFF.

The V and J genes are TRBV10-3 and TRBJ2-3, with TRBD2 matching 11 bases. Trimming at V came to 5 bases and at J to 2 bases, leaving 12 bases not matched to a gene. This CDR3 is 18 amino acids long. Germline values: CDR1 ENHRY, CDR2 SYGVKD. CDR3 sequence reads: CAISSPPGLAAYTDTQYF. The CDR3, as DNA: TGTGCCATCAGTTCACCCCCGGGACTAGCGGCCTACACAGATACGCAGTATTTT.

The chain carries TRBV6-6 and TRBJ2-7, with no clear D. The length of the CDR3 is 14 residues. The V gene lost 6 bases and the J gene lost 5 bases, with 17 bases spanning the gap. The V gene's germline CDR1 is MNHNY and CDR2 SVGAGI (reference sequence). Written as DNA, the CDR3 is TGTGCCAGCAGCCGTCTGGCCGCGCCCAACGAGCAGTACTTC. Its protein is CASSRLAAPNEQYF.

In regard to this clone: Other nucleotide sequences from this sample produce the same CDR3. CDR3 in DNA: TGTGCCAGCTCACCACGACAGGGATCGGGCTACGAGCAGTACTTC. Encoded protein: CASSPRQGSGYEQYF. This chain links TRBV18 with TRBJ2-7; 7 positions match TRBD1. The germline CDR1 and CDR2 sequences are KGHSH and LQKENI. With 1 base clipped from V and 3 bases from J, the junction kept 6 bases outside the gene matches. The CDR3 spans 15 residues.

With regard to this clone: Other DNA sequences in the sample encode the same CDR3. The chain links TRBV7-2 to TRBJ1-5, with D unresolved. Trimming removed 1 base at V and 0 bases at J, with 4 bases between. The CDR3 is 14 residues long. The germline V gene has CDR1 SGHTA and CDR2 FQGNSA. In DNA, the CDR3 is TGTGCCAGCAGCTTAGTAGGTAGCAATCAGCCCCAGCATTTT. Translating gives CASSLVGSNQPQHF.